This TCR beta chain emerged from a study of low-dose radiotherapy and immunotherapy resistance in tumors (dated 2022 in TCRdb). Turning to the overall study: In Cohort 1, 0.5 Gy per fraction was delivered every 2 weeks, and a total PTV dose of 6.5 Gy was prescribed. Cohort 2 received 1 Gy per fraction every two weeks, with a total of 13 Gy over 26 weeks. Nivolumab was administered intravenously as a 240 mg flat dose every two weeks, and ipilimumab was administered intravenously at 1 mg/kg every six weeks. Intravenous cyclophosphamide at 200 mg/m2 was administered every two weeks, one day ahead of each radiation and immunotherapy administration. Starting on cycle 1 day 1, patients took 300 mg of aspirin by mouth once a day for four cycles. Trial participants were not randomized into treatment groups. The translational analysis covered eight patients: three from the first dose cohort and the first five from the second dose cohort.

The time point label on this specimen signifies: after trial treatment. What the treatment or condition label conveys for this sample: LDRT plus nivolumab, ipilimumab, low-dose cyclophosphamide and aspirin (RACIN trial). The donors came from RACIN, which was a single-arm phase I dose-escalation trial that paired nivolumab and ipilimumab with aspirin, low-dose cyclophosphamide and low-dose radiotherapy. Patients were eligible if they had advanced solid tumors that were TIL-negative. This clonotype was counted many times. Its binding antigen is unknown. No much larger clone is present one base from it, and per-base qualities are unavailable. The CDR3 measures 14 amino acids from cysteine to phenylalanine. CDR3 DNA is the only sequence kept; it has 42 bases, read in frame from the first base. The germline V gene supplies CDR1 SGHDT and CDR2 YYEEEE. V is cut by 0 bases and J by 1 base, and the space between the germline ends is 8 bases.

The run used an Illumina HiSeq 2500. First-strand cDNA was synthesized with Superscript III and a set of TRAV- and TRBV-specific primers, covering both TCRalpha and TCRbeta chains. An approximately 19-cycle PCR with Phusion amplified the TCRs, pairing a constant-region primer with the adapter that was attached to the V primers. The MessageAmp II aRNA Amplification Kit was used to amplify the isolated mRNA, with in vitro transcription run for under 20 hours at 37 degrees C. The Dynabeads mRNA DIRECT Purification Kit was used to isolate the mRNA for TCR sequencing. A second roughly 23-cycle Phusion PCR added indexed Illumina adapters, and products were purified with AMPure XP beads. The authors processed their data as follows. Using custom Perl scripts, TCR sequences that encoded the same protein were pooled, out-of-frame sequences were dropped, and the abundance of each clonotype was calculated. The analysis excluded TCR sequences that were supported by just one read. The metrics used to describe the repertoires included Shannon entropy, Gini index, clonality, richness, and the frequency of TCRs shared between repertoires. TCRdb trimmed public reads at Q25 via fastp, called clones via MiXCR and kept in-frame beta chains. Each entry is one CDR3 protein sequence, shown with its most common DNA and genes. The V and J calls reflect TCRdb's pipeline rather than the authors' work. This sample gives fewer than 110,000 distinct CDR3 sequences in total; under 25% of them show up just once. 4.1% of the sample rests with the top ten.

The receptor chain draws on TRBV5-6 and TRBJ2-7; confidence is insufficient to name the D gene. The source is a male donor with prostate cancer. The source material was PBMCs, sampled after low-dose radiotherapy plus immunotherapy. The CDR3 protein is CASSLGVVSYEQYF. The nucleotides are TGTGCCAGCAGCTTGGGGGTAGTTTCCTACGAGCAGTACTTC.